This note documents a single T cell receptor (beta chain) sequence. Its antigen is unknown. This CDR3 is missing its conserved last phenylalanine or tryptophan, likely due to a read error. The data stem from a study of cytomegalovirus exposure and HLA in healthy donors. All the people who gave samples were healthy bone marrow donors. 60 Vbeta and 13 Jbeta primers were used in PCR. Repertoires were generated with immunoSEQ multiplex PCR, while TCRdb's copy carries only in-frame clones and drops some. In the table there are about 170,000 clones, around 72% of which are singletons. Whole-study results and caveats: Apparent HLA restriction characterized most CMV-associated TCR beta chains in a later analysis.

The receptor was isolated from a man in his forties or fifties in good health and CMV-seropositive. The specimen sequenced was PBMCs.

The CDR3 DNA reads TGTGCCAGCAGTTCGGGGGAAGGCCTAAACTATGGCTACACCCTC. It is translated as CASSSGEGLNYGYTL. This chain joins TRBV6-5 and TRBJ1-2; D is possibly TRBD1 (5 bases). The V gene's germline CDR1 is MNHEY and CDR2 SVGAGI. Trimming shortened V by 4 bases and J by 2 bases, and 14 bases separated the two germline ends. This CDR3 contains 15 residues.